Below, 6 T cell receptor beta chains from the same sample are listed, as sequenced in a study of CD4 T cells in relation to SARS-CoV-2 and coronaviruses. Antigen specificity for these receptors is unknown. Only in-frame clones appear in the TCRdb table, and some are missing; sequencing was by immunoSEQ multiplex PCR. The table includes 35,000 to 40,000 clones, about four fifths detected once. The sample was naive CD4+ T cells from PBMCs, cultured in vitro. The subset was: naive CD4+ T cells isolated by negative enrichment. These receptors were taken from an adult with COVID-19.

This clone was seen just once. CDR3 region: CASSEIAPTDYYNEQFF. The CDR3 DNA sequence: TGTGCCAGCAGTGAAATTGCCCCGACTGACTACTACAATGAGCAGTTCTTC. The chain couples TRBV2 to TRBJ2-1; D is possibly TRBD2 (5 bases). CDR1 is SNHLY and CDR2 is FYNNEI in the germline V gene. V lost 2 bases and J lost 3, with 17 bases in between. The CDR3 runs to 17 residues.

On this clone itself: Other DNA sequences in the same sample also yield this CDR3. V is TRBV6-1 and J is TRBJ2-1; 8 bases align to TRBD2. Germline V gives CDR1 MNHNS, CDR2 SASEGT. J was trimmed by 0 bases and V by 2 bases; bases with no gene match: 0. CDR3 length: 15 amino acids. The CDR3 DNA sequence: TGTGCCAGCAGTGAACTAGCGGGCTCCTACAATGAGCAGTTCTTC. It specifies CASSELAGSYNEQFF.

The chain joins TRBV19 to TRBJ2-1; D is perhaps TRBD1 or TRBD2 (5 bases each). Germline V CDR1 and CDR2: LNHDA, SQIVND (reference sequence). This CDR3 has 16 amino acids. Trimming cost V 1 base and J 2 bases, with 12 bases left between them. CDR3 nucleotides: TGTGCCAGTAGTATAGGAGGGAGAGGGGCCTACAATGAGCAGTTCTTC. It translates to CASSIGGRGAYNEQFF. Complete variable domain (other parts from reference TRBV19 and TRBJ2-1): DGGITQSPKYLFRKEGQNVTLSCEQNLNHDAMYWYRQDPGQGLRLIYYSQIVNDFQKGDIAEGYSVSREKKESFPLTVTSAQKNPTAFYLCASSIGGRGAYNEQFFGPGTRLTVL.

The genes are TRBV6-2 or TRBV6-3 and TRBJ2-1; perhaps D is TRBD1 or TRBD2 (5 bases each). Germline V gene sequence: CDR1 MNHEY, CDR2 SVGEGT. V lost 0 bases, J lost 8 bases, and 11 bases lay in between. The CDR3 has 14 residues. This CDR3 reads CASSYSRESHEQFF. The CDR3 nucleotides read TGTGCCAGCAGTTACTCCAGGGAGTCCCATGAGCAGTTCTTC.

The CDR3 region is CASSSPRYEQFF. In nucleotides, the CDR3 is TGTGCCAGCAGCTCGCCCAGATATGAGCAGTTCTTC. The V gene is TRBV13, the J gene TRBJ2-1; D call uncertain. This CDR3 spans 12 amino acids. Germline CDR1 reads PRHDT; CDR2 reads FYEKMQ (reference sequence). Trimming shortened V by 4 bases and J by 8 bases, and 9 bases separated the two germline ends.

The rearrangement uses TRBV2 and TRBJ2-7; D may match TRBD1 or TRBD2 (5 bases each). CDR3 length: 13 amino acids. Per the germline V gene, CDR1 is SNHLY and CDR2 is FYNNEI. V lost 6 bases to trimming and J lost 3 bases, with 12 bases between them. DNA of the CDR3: TGTGCCAGCAGCGGGGACCACTACTACGAGCAGTACTTC. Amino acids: CASSGDHYYEQYF.